Reported below is one T cell receptor (beta chain). Its antigen is not known. Germline assignment: CDR1 WNHNN and CDR2 SYGVQD (reference sequence). Trimming cost V 6 bases and J 0 bases; bases outside gene matches: 13. This CDR3 region has 20 residues. The data stem from a study of cytomegalovirus exposure and HLA in healthy donors. The study, taken as a whole, reports: Using a false discovery rate of 0.05, a later analysis showed that approximately 17,000 TCR beta sequences were associated with HLA alleles. Near-uniform donor sequencing depth was presumed by presence/absence analyses. TCR beta chain V- and J-gene trimming was linked, in a later analysis, to a missense variant in DCLRE1C.

PCR primers comprised 60 Vbeta and 13 Jbeta primers. Assay: immunoSEQ multiplex PCR; the TCRdb copy retains only in-frame clones and omits some. Counted here are 90,000 to 150,000 clones, 74% occurring once; the ten biggest clones make up about 2%. Material for sequencing was PBMCs. The chain links TRBV10-1 to TRBJ2-1; 14 nucleotides match TRBD2. This clonotype originated in a human donor in good health. This chain's CDR3 is CASSRTGTSGRGTSYNEQFF. In nucleotides, the CDR3 is TGCGCCAGCAGCCGAACCGGGACTAGCGGGAGAGGAACCTCCTACAATGAGCAGTTCTTC.